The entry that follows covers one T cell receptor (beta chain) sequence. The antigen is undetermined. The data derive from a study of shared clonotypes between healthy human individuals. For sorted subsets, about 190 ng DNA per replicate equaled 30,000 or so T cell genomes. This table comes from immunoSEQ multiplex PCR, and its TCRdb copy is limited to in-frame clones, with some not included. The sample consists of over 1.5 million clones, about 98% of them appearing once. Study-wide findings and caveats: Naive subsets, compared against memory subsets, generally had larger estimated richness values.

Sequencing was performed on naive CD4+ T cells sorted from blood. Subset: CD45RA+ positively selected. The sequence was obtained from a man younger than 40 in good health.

The CDR3: CASSFLSGRSGELFF. The CDR3 DNA reads as TGTGCCAGCAGTTTTCTTAGCGGGAGATCCGGGGAGCTGTTTTTT. V usage is TRBV27 and J usage is TRBJ2-2; 9 positions match TRBD2. This CDR3 region has 15 residues. Trimming cost V 3 bases and J 6 bases; bases outside gene matches: 5. CDR1 is MNHEY and CDR2 is SMNVEV in the germline V gene (reference sequence).